This TCR beta chain was recorded in a study of OX40 agonist ivuxolimab in advanced cancers. Whole-study findings and limits: Doses of 0.1 to 3.0 mg/kg were accompanied by clonal expansion of CD4+ and CD8+ blood T cells by week 6.

This clone occurred once. Its antigen is still unknown. The protocol was immunoSEQ multiplex PCR, while the TCRdb copy is restricted to in-frame clones and leaves out a portion. The data hold tens of thousands of clones, with approximately 86% observed a single time. This TCR was sampled from an adult with an advanced solid tumor such as melanoma, head and neck, liver or kidney cancer. The input for sequencing was CD4+ or CD8+ T cells sorted from blood, taken in a trial of the OX40 agonist ivuxolimab.

The CDR3 DNA reads TGTGCCAGCAGCTTGGACAGGGAACGCTACGAGCAGTACTTC. Translating gives CASSLDRERYEQYF. V gene TRBV5-4 combines with J gene TRBJ2-7; TRBD1 might be the D (6 bases). Per germline, CDR1 SGHNT and CDR2 YYREEE (reference sequence). CDR3 length equals 14 residues. With 0 bases removed from V and 3 bases from J, the gap between germline ends came to 10 bases.